The next 9 T cell receptor beta chains were all read from a single sample in a study of T-cell memory formation after mild COVID-19. Via MiXCR, TCRdb re-called the 5' RACE reads, giving one row per CDR3 protein. The data hold about 250,000 distinct CDR3 sequences, with roughly 14% observed a single time. Sequencing was done on a sample of PBMCs or a T cell subset sorted from them (not recorded which). The source of these receptors is an adult woman who had mild COVID-19 (a few samples of this study predate the infection). Cell type and time point are not known.

This clonotype has more than one count but fewer than ten. The chain links TRBV7-2 to TRBJ2-1, with TRBD1 matching 7 bases. The CDR3 sequence is 13 residues long. Germline loops: CDR1 SGHTA, CDR2 FQGNSA. V shed 4 bases, J shed 14 bases, and the junction held 11 bases outside the gene matches. For the CDR3, the DNA is TGTGCCAGCAGCTCACCTCCCGGGACAGAGGAGTTCTTC. Translated: CASSSPPGTEEFF.

This clonotype was counted only a few times. The V gene is TRBV5-1, the J gene TRBJ1-1; the D is unclear. Deletions cut 5 bases from V and 0 bases from J, with 8 bases between. The germline V gene has CDR1 SGHRS and CDR2 YFSETQ. The CDR3 runs to 13 residues. The CDR3 DNA reads as TGCGCCAGCAGTTGGACTATGAACACTGAAGCTTTCTTT. Its protein product is CASSWTMNTEAFF. Complete variable domain (other parts from reference TRBV5-1 and TRBJ1-1): KAGVTQTPRYLIKTRGQQVTLSCSPISGHRSVSWYQQTPGQGLQFLFEYFSETQRNKGNFPGRFSGRQFSNSRSEMNVSTLELGDSALYLCASSWTMNTEAFFGQGTRLTVV.

This clonotype was seen a few times. This chain joins TRBV4-1 and TRBJ2-1; D may correspond to TRBD1 or TRBD2 (5 bases each). The ends were cut back, 1 base at V and 2 bases at J, with 12 bases in the middle. This CDR3 is 16 amino acids long. The germline V gene encodes CDR1 MGHRA and CDR2 YSYEKL. The CDR3: CASSQAYEGTYNEQFF. The CDR3, as DNA: TGCGCCAGCAGCCAAGCATACGAGGGGACCTACAATGAGCAGTTCTTC.

This clonotype was observed a handful of times. The chain combines TRBV20-1 with TRBJ1-2; 9 positions match TRBD1. In germline, CDR1 is DFQATT, CDR2 SNEGSKA (reference sequence). This CDR3 region has 14 residues. Unmatched junction bases numbered 6, after V lost 5 bases and J lost 2 bases. The CDR3 is CSAPRTGANYGYTF. The DNA of the CDR3 is TGCAGTGCTCCACGGACAGGGGCAAACTATGGCTACACCTTC.

This clonotype has only a few counts. The chain uses TRBV18 and TRBJ2-7; 11 bases are shared with TRBD2. The germline V gene encodes CDR1 KGHSH and CDR2 LQKENI. The CDR3 contains 15 residues. V lost 3 bases to trimming and J lost 7 bases; unmatched junction nucleotides: 8. The CDR3 protein is CASSPLGLAGGEQYF. In DNA, the CDR3 is TGTGCCAGCTCACCCCTAGGACTAGCGGGCGGAGAGCAGTACTTC.

This clonotype was seen more than once but under ten times. The V gene is TRBV4-1, the J gene TRBJ2-7; 9 bases are a match to TRBD2. This CDR3 spans 15 amino acids. Germline V CDR1 and CDR2: MGHRA, YSYEKL. The V segment lost 5 bases and the J segment 3 bases; nucleotides outside the gene matches: 8. CDR3 region: CASSSTPTSGYEQYF. The CDR3 nucleotides are TGCGCCAGCAGCTCCACCCCGACTAGCGGCTACGAGCAGTACTTC.

This clonotype showed up just a few times. The chain is built from TRBV7-2 and TRBJ2-1; D possibly corresponds to TRBD1 (5 bases). V shed 1 base and J shed 10 bases, with 20 bases lying between them. Germline-derived CDR1 and CDR2 are SGHTA and FQGNSA. This CDR3 has 16 amino acids. CDR3 sequence: CASSLGPYRTSNEQFF. The CDR3 bases are TGTGCCAGCAGCTTAGGCCCGTACAGGACCTCGAACGAGCAGTTCTTC.

V and J are TRBV5-1 and TRBJ1-1; D unresolved. Germline CDR1 is SGHRS and CDR2 is YFSETQ. The ends were cut back, 1 base at V and 4 bases at J, with 14 bases in the middle. The CDR3 extends over 15 amino acids. CDR3 in DNA: TGCGCCAGCAGCTTGATTGGGGATCTCGGCACTGAAGCTTTCTTT. This codes for CASSLIGDLGTEAFF.

This clonotype was seen a handful of times. The chain joins TRBV7-2 to TRBJ2-1; D is possibly TRBD2 (5 bases). Germline V gives CDR1 SGHTA, CDR2 FQGNSA. V lost 5 bases, J lost 6 bases, and 20 bases lay in between. The CDR3 runs to 16 residues. The CDR3: CASSEGLAQIPNEQFF. CDR3 in DNA: TGTGCCAGCAGCGAAGGTCTAGCTCAGATCCCCAATGAGCAGTTCTTC. Variable domain in full (rest from reference TRBV7-2 and TRBJ2-1): GAGVSQSPSNKVTEKGKDVELRCDPISGHTALYWYRQSLGQGLEFLIYFQGNSAPDKSGLPSDRFSAERTGGSVSTLTIQRTQQEDSAVYLCASSEGLAQIPNEQFFGPGTRLTVL.